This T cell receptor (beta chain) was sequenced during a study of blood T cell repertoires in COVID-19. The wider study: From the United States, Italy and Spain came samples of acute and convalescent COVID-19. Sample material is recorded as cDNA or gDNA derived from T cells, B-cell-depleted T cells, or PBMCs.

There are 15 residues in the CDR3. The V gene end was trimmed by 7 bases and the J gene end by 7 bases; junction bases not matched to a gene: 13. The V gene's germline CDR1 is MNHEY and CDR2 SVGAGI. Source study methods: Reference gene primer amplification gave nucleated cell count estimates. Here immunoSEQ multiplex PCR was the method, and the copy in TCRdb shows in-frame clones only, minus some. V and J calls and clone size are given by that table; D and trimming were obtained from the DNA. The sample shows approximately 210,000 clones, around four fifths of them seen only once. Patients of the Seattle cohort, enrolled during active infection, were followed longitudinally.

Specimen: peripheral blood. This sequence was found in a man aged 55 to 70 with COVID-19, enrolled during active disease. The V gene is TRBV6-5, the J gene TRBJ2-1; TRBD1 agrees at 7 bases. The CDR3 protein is CASTARPTGRNEQFF. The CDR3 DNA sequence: TGTGCCAGCACCGCGCGTCCGACAGGGCGGAATGAGCAGTTCTTC.